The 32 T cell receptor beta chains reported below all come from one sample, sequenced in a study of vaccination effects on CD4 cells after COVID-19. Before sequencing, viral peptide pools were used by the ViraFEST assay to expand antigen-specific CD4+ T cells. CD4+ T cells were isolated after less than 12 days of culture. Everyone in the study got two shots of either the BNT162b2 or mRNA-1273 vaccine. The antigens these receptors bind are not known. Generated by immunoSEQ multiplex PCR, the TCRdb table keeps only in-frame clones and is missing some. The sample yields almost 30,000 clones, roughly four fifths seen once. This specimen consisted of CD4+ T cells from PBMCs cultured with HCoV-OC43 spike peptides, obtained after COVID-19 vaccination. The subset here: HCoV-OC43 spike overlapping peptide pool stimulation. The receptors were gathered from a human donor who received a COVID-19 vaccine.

CDR3 sequence reads: CASSHRAGVAYEQYF. CDR3 DNA: TGTGCCAGCAGCCATAGAGCGGGAGTAGCTTACGAGCAGTACTTC. The chain recombines TRBV14 with TRBJ2-7, with TRBD2 matching 8 bases. Trimming at V came to 3 bases and at J to 4 bases, leaving 8 bases not matched to a gene. From germline, CDR1 is SGHDN and CDR2 FVKESK. There are 15 residues in the CDR3.

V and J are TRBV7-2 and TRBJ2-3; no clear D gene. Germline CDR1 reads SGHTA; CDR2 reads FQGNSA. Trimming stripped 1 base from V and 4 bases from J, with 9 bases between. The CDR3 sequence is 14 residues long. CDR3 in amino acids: CASSLGLVADTQYF. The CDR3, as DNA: TGTGCCAGCAGCTTAGGGTTAGTTGCAGATACGCAGTATTTT. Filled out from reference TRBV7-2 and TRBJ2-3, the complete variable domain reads GAGVSQSPSNKVTEKGKDVELRCDPISGHTALYWYRQSLGQGLEFLIYFQGNSAPDKSGLPSDRFSAERTGGSVSTLTIQRTQQEDSAVYLCASSLGLVADTQYFGPGTRLTVL.

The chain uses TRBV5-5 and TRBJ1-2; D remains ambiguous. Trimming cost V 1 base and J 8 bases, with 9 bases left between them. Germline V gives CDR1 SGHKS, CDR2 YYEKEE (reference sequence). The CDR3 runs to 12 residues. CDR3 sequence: CASSLPDPGYTF. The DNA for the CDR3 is TGTGCCAGCAGCTTGCCAGATCCGGGCTACACCTTC.

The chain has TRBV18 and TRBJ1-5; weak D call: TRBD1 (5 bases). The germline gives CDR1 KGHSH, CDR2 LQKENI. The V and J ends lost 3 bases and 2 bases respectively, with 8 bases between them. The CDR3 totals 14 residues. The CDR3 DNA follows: TGTGCCAGCTCACCGGGGGTTGGCAATCAGCCCCAGCATTTT. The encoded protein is CASSPGVGNQPQHF.

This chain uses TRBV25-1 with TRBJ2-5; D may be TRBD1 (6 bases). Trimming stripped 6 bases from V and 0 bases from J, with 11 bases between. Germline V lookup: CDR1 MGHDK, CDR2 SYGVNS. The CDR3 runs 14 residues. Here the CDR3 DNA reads TGTGCCAGCAGCTATCACAGGGACCAAGAGACCCAGTACTTC. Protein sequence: CASSYHRDQETQYF. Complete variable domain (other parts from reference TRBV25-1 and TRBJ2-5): EADIYQTPRYLVIGTGKKITLECSQTMGHDKMYWYQQDPGMELHLIHYSYGVNSTEKGDLSSESTVSRIRTEHFPLTLESARPSHTSQYLCASSYHRDQETQYFGPGTRLLVL.

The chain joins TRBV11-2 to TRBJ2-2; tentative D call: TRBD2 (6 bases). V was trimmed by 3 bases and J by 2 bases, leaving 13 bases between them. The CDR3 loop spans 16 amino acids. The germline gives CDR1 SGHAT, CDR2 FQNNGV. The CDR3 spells CASSFQAGSNTGELFF. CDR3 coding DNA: TGTGCCAGCAGCTTTCAGGCGGGGAGCAACACCGGGGAGCTGTTTTTT.

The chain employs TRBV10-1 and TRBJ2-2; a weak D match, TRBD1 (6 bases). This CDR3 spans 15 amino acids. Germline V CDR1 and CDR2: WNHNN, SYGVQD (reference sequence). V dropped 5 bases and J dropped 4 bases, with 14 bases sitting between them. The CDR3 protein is CASSTYREGTGELFF. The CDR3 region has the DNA TGCGCCAGCAGTACTTACAGGGAAGGCACCGGGGAGCTGTTTTTT.

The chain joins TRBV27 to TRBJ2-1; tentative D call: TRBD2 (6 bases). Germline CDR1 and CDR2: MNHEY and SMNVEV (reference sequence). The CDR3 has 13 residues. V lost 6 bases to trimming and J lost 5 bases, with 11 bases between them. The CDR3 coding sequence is TGTGCCAGCAGCCGGGGGAAGGACAATGAGCAGTTCTTC. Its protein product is CASSRGKDNEQFF.

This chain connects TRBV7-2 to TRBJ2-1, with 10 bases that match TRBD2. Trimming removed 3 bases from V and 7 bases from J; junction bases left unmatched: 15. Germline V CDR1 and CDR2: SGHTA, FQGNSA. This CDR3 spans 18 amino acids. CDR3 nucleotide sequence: TGTGCCAGCAGCTTGCCTAGCGGGAGTTTTCGTCGTCGTAATGAGCAGTTCTTC. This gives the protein CASSLPSGSFRRRNEQFF.

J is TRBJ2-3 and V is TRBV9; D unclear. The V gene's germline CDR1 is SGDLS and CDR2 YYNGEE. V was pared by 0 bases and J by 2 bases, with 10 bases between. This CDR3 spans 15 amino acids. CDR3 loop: CASSVGTLDTDTQYF. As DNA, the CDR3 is TGTGCCAGCAGCGTAGGTACGTTGGACACAGATACGCAGTATTTT.

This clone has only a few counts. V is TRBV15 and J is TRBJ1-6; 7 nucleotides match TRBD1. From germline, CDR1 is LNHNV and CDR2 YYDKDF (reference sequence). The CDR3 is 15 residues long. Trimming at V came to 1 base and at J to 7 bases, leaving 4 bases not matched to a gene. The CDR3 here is CATSRAPTGNSPLHF. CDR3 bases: TGTGCCACCAGCAGAGCTCCGACAGGGAATTCACCCCTCCACTTT.

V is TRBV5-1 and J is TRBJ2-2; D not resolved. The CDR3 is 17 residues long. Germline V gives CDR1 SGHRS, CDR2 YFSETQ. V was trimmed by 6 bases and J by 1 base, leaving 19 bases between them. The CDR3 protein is CASTFRPPQENTGELFF. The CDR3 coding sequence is TGCGCCAGCACCTTCAGACCCCCTCAGGAGAACACCGGGGAGCTGTTTTTT.

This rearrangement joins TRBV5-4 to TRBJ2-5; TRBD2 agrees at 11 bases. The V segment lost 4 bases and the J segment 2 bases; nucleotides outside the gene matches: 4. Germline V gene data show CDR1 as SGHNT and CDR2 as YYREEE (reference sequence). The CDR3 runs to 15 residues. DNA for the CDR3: TGTGCCAGCAGCCTGGGACTAGCGGCACAAGAGACCCAGTACTTC. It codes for CASSLGLAAQETQYF. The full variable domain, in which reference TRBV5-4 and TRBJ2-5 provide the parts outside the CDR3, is ETGVTQSPTHLIKTRGQQVTLRCSSQSGHNTVSWYQQALGQGPQFIFQYYREEENGRGNFPPRFSGLQFPNYSSELNVNALELDDSALYLCASSLGLAAQETQYFGPGTRLLVL.

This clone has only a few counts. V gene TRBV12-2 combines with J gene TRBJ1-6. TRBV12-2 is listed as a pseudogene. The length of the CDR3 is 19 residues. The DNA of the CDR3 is TGTGCAAGTCTCCGTATCTCAGGGATCAAACGGGGAAAGAATTCACCCCTCCACTTT. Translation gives CASLRISGIKRGKNSPLHF.

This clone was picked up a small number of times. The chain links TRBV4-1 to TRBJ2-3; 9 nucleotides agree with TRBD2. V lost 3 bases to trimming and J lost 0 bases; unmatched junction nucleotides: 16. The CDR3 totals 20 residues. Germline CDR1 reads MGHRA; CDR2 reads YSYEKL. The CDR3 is CASSQPPLVAGAPSTDTQYF. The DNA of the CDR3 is TGCGCCAGCAGCCAGCCCCCCTTGGTAGCGGGAGCACCTAGCACAGATACGCAGTATTTT.

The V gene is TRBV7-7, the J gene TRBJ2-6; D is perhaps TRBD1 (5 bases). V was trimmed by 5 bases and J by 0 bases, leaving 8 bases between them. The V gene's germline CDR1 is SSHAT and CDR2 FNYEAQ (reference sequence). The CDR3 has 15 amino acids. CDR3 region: CASSPGRSGANVLTF. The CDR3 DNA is TGTGCCAGCAGCCCAGGGCGCTCTGGGGCCAACGTCCTGACTTTC.

The CDR3 sequence: CASSRTGLYNEQFF. The CDR3 DNA reads as TGTGCCAGCAGTAGGACAGGTCTCTACAATGAGCAGTTCTTC. The chain recombines TRBV6-5 with TRBJ2-1; 7 positions agree with TRBD1. V trimming: 5 bases; J trimming: 3 bases; junction bases outside the gene matches: 4. Germline assignment: CDR1 MNHEY and CDR2 SVGAGI. The CDR3 contains 14 residues.

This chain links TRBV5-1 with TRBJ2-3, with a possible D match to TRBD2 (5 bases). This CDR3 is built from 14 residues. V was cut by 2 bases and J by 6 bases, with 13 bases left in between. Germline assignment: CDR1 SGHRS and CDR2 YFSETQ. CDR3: CASSLGGTWDTQYF. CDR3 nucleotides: TGCGCCAGCAGCTTAGGAGGAACTTGGGATACGCAGTATTTT.

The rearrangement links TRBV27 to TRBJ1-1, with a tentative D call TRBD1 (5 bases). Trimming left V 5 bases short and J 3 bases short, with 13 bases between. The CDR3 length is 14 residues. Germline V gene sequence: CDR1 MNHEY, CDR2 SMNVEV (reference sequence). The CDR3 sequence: CASSTRRGYTEAFF. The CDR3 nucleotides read TGTGCCAGCAGTACCCGCCGGGGCTACACTGAAGCTTTCTTT.

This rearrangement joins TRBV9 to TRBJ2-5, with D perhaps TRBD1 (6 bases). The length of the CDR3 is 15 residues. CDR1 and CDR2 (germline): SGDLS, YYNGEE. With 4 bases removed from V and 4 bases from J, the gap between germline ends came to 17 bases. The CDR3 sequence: CASSLDRRPRETQYF. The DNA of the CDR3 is TGTGCCAGCAGCCTCGACAGGCGCCCCCGAGAGACCCAGTACTTC.

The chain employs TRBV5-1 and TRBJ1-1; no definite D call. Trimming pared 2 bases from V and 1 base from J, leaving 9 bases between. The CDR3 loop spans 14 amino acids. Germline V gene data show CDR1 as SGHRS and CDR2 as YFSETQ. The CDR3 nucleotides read TGCGCCAGCAGCTTTTTGTCAGGGAACACTGAAGCTTTCTTT. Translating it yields CASSFLSGNTEAFF.

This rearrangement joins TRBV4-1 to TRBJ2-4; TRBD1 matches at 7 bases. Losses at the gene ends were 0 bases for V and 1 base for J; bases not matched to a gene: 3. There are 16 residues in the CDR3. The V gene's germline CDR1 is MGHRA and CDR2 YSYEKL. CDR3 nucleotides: TGCGCCAGCAGCCAAGAGGGACAGAGGGCCAAAAACATTCAGTACTTC. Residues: CASSQEGQRAKNIQYF.

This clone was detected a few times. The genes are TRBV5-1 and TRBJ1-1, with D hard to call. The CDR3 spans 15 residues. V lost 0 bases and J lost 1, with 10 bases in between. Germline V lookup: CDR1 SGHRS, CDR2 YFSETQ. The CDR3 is CASSLEPRTNTEAFF. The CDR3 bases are TGCGCCAGCAGCTTGGAGCCAAGGACGAACACTGAAGCTTTCTTT.

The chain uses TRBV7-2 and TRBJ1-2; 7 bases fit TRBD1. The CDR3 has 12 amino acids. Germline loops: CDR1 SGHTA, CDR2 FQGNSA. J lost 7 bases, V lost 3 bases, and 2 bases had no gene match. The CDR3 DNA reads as TGTGCCAGCAGCTTCGACAGGGTTGGCTACACCTTC. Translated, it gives CASSFDRVGYTF. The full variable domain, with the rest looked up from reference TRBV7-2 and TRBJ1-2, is GAGVSQSPSNKVTEKGKDVELRCDPISGHTALYWYRQSLGQGLEFLIYFQGNSAPDKSGLPSDRFSAERTGGSVSTLTIQRTQQEDSAVYLCASSFDRVGYTFGSGTRLTVV.

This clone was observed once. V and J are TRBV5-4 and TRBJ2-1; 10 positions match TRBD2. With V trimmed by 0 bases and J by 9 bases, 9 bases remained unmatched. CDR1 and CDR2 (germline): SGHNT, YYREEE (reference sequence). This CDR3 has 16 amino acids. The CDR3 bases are TGTGCCAGCAGCTTGGATGGGCTAGCGGGAGATAGTGAGCAGTTCTTC. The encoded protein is CASSLDGLAGDSEQFF.

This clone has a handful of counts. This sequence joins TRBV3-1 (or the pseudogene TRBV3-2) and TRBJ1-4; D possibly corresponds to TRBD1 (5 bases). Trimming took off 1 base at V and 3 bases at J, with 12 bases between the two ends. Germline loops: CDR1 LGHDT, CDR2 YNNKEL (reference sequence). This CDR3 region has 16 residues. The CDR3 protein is CASSQGGMTANEKLFF. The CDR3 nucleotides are TGTGCCAGCAGCCAAGGTGGGATGACAGCTAATGAAAAACTGTTTTTT.

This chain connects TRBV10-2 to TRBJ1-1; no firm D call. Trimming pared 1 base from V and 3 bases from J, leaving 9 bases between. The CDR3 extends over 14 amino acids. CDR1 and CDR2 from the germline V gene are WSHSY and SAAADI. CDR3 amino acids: CASSEYHRDTEAFF. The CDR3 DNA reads TGCGCCAGCAGTGAGTATCACCGGGACACTGAAGCTTTCTTT.

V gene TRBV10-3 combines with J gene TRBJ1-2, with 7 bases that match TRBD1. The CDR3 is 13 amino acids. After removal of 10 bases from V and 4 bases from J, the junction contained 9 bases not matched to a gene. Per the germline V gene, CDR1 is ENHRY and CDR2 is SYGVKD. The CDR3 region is CATRDSGFYGYTF. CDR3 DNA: TGTGCCACCCGGGACAGCGGCTTCTATGGCTACACCTTC.

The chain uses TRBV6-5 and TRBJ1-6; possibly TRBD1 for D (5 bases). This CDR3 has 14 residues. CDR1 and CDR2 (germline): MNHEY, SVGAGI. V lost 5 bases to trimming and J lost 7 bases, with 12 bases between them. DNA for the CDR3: TGTGCCAGCAGTATCCAGGGAAGAAATTCACCCCTCCACTTT. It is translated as CASSIQGRNSPLHF.

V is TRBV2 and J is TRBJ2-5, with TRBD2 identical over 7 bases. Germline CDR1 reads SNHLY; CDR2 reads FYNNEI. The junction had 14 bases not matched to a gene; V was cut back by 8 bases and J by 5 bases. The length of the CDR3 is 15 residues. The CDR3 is CASSDRAGRGETQYF. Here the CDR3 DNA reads TGTGCCAGCTCAGACCGGGCGGGGAGGGGTGAGACCCAGTACTTC.

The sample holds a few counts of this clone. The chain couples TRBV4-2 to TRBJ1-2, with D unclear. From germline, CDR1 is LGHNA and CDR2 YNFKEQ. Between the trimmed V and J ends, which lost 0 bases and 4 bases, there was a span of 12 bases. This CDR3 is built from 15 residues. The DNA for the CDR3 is TGTGCCAGCAGCCAAGATAGGGTGGTCGGCTATGGCTACACCTTC. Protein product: CASSQDRVVGYGYTF.

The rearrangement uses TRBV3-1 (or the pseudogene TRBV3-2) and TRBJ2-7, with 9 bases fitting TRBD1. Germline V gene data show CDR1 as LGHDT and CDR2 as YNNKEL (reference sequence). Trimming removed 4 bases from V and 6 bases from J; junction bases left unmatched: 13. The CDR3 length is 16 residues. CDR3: CASSPSPGQGSGEQYF. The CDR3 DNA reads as TGTGCCAGCAGCCCCTCCCCGGGACAGGGATCGGGCGAGCAGTACTTC.